A selection of T cell receptor beta chains follows, all from one sample in a study of OX40 agonist ivuxolimab in advanced cancers. Using immunoSEQ multiplex PCR, the repertoire was profiled, and TCRdb retains in-frame clones only, with some absent. The repertoire holds over 150,000 clones, roughly 94% seen once, with approximately 0.32% in the top ten. The sample in question was CD4+ or CD8+ T cells sorted from blood, obtained in a trial of the OX40 agonist ivuxolimab. Source of these receptors: an adult with an advanced solid tumor such as melanoma, head and neck, liver or kidney cancer. Each CDR3 is given with its conserved first and last residue. D genes are given only for firm matches. Expanded clones are given a class, and other clones once, few, many or no size at all.

NA | TRBJ2-1 | NA | TRBV15 | CATSSHLSEQFF | TGTGCCACCAGCAGCCATTTAAGTGAGCAGTTCTTC
NA | TRBJ2-1 | TRBD2 | TRBV11-3 | CASSLGLAGNEQFF | TGTGCCAGCAGCTTAGGGCTAGCGGGGAATGAGCAGTTCTTC
NA | TRBJ2-7 | NA | TRBV28 | CASRSSYEQYF | TGTGCCAGCAGAAGCAGCTACGAGCAGTACTTC
few | TRBJ1-1 | TRBD1 | TRBV18 | CASSHGQGAGVTEAFF | TGTGCCAGCTCCCACGGACAGGGGGCGGGGGTCACTGAAGCTTTCTTT
NA | TRBJ2-7 | TRBD2 | TRBV6-6 | CASSYSTGRTYEQYF | TGTGCCAGCAGTTACTCGACCGGGAGGACCTACGAGCAGTACTTC
NA | TRBJ2-7 | NA | TRBV7-2 | CASSLSTGRGNEQYF | TGTGCCAGCAGCTTAAGCACGGGAAGGGGCAACGAGCAGTACTTC
NA | TRBJ2-3 | NA | TRBV7-6 | CASSPIVGDTQYF | TGTGCCAGCAGCCCTATAGTGGGAGATACGCAGTATTTT
NA | TRBJ2-3 | TRBD2 | TRBV9 | CASSVVGRGGTDTQYF | TGTGCCAGCAGCGTAGTAGGGCGGGGGGGCACAGATACGCAGTATTTT
NA | TRBJ2-7 | TRBD1 | TRBV6-1 | CASTTGGTYEQYF | TGTGCCAGCACCACAGGGGGCACTTACGAGCAGTACTTC
NA | TRBJ1-2 | NA | TRBV5-1 | CASNLDTSYGYTF | TGCGCCAGCAACCTTGACACAAGCTATGGCTACACCTTC
NA | TRBJ1-5 | NA | TRBV10-2 | CASSDRALNQPQHF | TGCGCCAGCAGTGACAGGGCTTTAAATCAGCCCCAGCATTTT
NA | TRBJ2-1 | NA | TRBV28 | CASSPTNRYNEQFF | TGTGCCAGCAGCCCGACTAACCGCTACAATGAGCAGTTCTTC
NA | TRBJ2-5 | TRBD2 | TRBV5-1 | CASSLAGGPDTQYF | TGCGCCAGCAGCTTGGCGGGGGGACCAGACACCCAGTACTTC
NA | TRBJ2-3 | NA | TRBV28 | CASSLPLTTLTDTQYF | TGTGCCAGCAGTTTACCACTTACCACCCTCACAGATACGCAGTATTTT
once | TRBJ2-3 | TRBD1 | TRBV6-6 | CATKGASSTDTQYF | TGTGCCACTAAGGGGGCTAGCAGCACAGATACGCAGTATTTT
NA | TRBJ1-2 | TRBD1 | TRBV7-9 | CASSLTTGGYGYTF | TGTGCCAGCAGCTTGACGACAGGGGGATATGGCTACACCTTC
NA | TRBJ2-7 | NA | TRBV27 | CASSPTGGGRSYEQYF | TGTGCCAGCAGCCCCACTGGGGGGGGCCGATCCTACGAGCAGTACTTC
NA | TRBJ1-1 | NA | TRBV9 | CASSPSGVGTEAFF | TGTGCCAGCAGCCCCTCTGGGGTAGGCACTGAAGCTTTCTTT
NA | TRBJ2-1 | NA | TRBV7-2 | CASGGRGSFF | TGTGCCAGCGGTGGCAGGGGCTCGTTCTTC
NA | TRBJ1-1 | NA | TRBV7-8 | CASSLMGAGRGVNTEAFF | TGTGCCAGCAGCTTAATGGGAGCAGGGAGGGGAGTCAACACTGAAGCTTTCTTT
NA | TRBJ1-1 | TRBD1 | TRBV14 | CASRLWGTGDTEAFF | TGTGCCAGCAGGTTATGGGGGACAGGGGACACTGAAGCTTTCTTT
NA | TRBJ2-7 | NA | TRBV5-1 | CASSHRDGGYEQYF | TGCGCCAGCAGCCATCGGGACGGGGGCTACGAGCAGTACTTC
NA | TRBJ1-1 | NA | TRBV7-9 | CASSPLWSGVMNTEAFF | TGTGCCAGCAGCCCCCTTTGGTCAGGGGTCATGAACACTGAAGCTTTCTTT
NA | TRBJ1-6 | NA | TRBV18 | CASSQGYNSPLHF | TGTGCCAGCTCACAGGGTTACAATTCACCCCTCCACTTT
NA | TRBJ2-7 | TRBD2 | TRBV7-2 | CASSLRAGEEQYF | TGTGCCAGCAGCCTTCGGGCGGGAGAAGAGCAGTACTTC
NA | TRBJ1-5 | NA | TRBV6-6 | CASSPRLGKGNQPQHF | TGTGCCAGCAGTCCCCGGTTAGGGAAGGGCAATCAGCCCCAGCATTTT
NA | TRBJ1-6 | TRBD1 | TRBV5-6 | CASSMRTGGGHSPLHF | TGTGCCAGCAGCATGCGGACAGGGGGCGGTCATTCACCCCTCCACTTT
NA | TRBJ2-2 | NA | TRBV6-5 | CASTNRWTGELFF | TGTGCCAGCACCAATCGGTGGACCGGGGAGCTGTTTTTT
NA | TRBJ1-4 | NA | TRBV9 | CASSVAPARGNEKLFF | TGTGCCAGCAGCGTAGCCCCCGCTCGGGGTAATGAAAAACTGTTTTTT
NA | TRBJ1-4 | NA | TRBV6-6 | CASYKRVREKLFF | TGTGCCAGTTATAAACGGGTAAGGGAAAAACTGTTTTTT
NA | TRBJ2-1 | NA | TRBV28 | CASSAPRPLYSFF | TGTGCCAGCAGTGCCCCACGGCCGCTCTATTCGTTCTTC
NA | TRBJ2-2 | NA | TRBV5-4 | CASSLYRVIGELFF | TGTGCCAGCAGCTTGTACAGAGTAATAGGGGAGCTGTTTTTT
NA | TRBJ2-3 | NA | TRBV7-3 | CASSSSGTHTQYF | TGTGCCAGCAGCTCCTCCGGGACCCATACGCAGTATTTT
NA | TRBJ2-5 | TRBD2 | TRBV5-1 | CASSPGLGQETQYF | TGCGCCAGCAGCCCAGGACTAGGGCAAGAGACCCAGTACTTC
once | TRBJ2-7 | NA | TRBV5-1 | CASSLAGEAYEQYF | TGCGCCAGCAGCTTGGCGGGGGAGGCCTACGAGCAGTACTTC
NA | TRBJ2-3 | NA | TRBV7-2 | CASSRAPHRTDTQYF | TGTGCCAGCAGTCGCGCCCCCCACAGGACAGATACGCAGTATTTT
NA | TRBJ2-7 | NA | TRBV18 | CASSPPGAQPYEQYF | TGTGCCAGCTCACCACCAGGGGCACAACCCTACGAGCAGTACTTC
NA | TRBJ1-2 | NA | TRBV5-1 | CASSPSTNYGYTF | TGCGCCAGCAGCCCGTCTACTAACTATGGCTACACCTTC
NA | TRBJ2-5 | NA | TRBV7-9 | CASSLEREETQYF | TGTGCCAGCAGCTTAGAGAGGGAGGAGACCCAGTACTTC
NA | TRBJ2-6 | NA | TRBV6-5 | CASRPSGANVLTF | TGTGCCAGCAGACCATCTGGGGCCAACGTCCTGACTTTC
NA | TRBJ1-5 | NA | TRBV7-2 | CASSLDGGFQPQHF | TGTGCCAGCAGCTTAGATGGGGGTTTTCAGCCCCAGCATTTT